One sample yielded the 26 T cell receptor beta chains listed below, sequenced in a study of vaccination and CD4 T cells after COVID-19. Oncomine TCR Beta short-read sequencing was applied to DNA from cultured CD4+ T cells. TCRdb re-analysed the PCR reads in MiXCR, keeping a single row per CDR3 protein. The sample carries roughly 20,000 distinct CDR3 sequences, roughly 50% recorded once. Treatment meaning: roughly 10-day PBMC culture with coronavirus spike peptide pools or control peptides (ViraFEST assay). These receptors are not linked to any known antigen. The sequencing input was CD4+ T cells from blood, cultured in vitro. Receptor source: a human donor who had recovered from COVID-19.

This chain connects TRBV7-9 to TRBJ1-2, with TRBD1 as a possible D gene (5 bases). V lost 8 bases and J lost 3, with 16 bases in between. The length of the CDR3 is 14 residues. Germline CDR1 reads SEHNR; CDR2 reads FQNEAQ (reference sequence). The CDR3 coding sequence is TGTGCCAGCCGCCGGGGGAAGGAGGACTATGGCTACACCTTC. Residues: CASRRGKEDYGYTF.

The V and J genes are TRBV11-2 and TRBJ1-2; 7 bases align to TRBD1. Trimming removed 4 bases from V and 3 bases from J; junction bases left unmatched: 5. CDR1 and CDR2 from the germline V gene are SGHAT and FQNNGV. The CDR3 is 14 residues long. CDR3 nucleotides: TGTGCCAGCAGCTACCCCGGGACAGACTATGGCTACACCTTC. Its protein product is CASSYPGTDYGYTF.

This clonotype was seen only once. The V and J genes are TRBV29-1 and TRBJ2-2; D unresolved. Germline V CDR1 and CDR2: SQVTM, ANQGSEA. V shed 1 base and J shed 5 bases, with 5 bases lying between them. The CDR3 extends over 12 amino acids. In DNA form, the CDR3 reads TGCAGCGTTGAAGTGGGGACCGGGGAGCTGTTTTTT. Translation gives CSVEVGTGELFF.

This clonotype was recorded a few times. V gene TRBV7-9 combines with J gene TRBJ2-3, with D possibly matching TRBD1 (6 bases). The CDR3 is made up of 12 amino acids. Germline V gene data show CDR1 as SEHNR and CDR2 as FQNEAQ (reference sequence). With 4 bases removed from V and 9 bases from J, the gap between germline ends came to 11 bases. For the CDR3, the DNA is TGTGCCAGCAGCTCAGGACAGTCCACGCAGTATTTT. This sequence encodes CASSSGQSTQYF.

The chain joins TRBV28 to TRBJ1-2, with TRBD1 identical over 10 bases. V gave up 3 bases and J gave up 2 bases; unmatched junction bases: 9. The germline V gene has CDR1 MDHEN and CDR2 SYDVKM. This CDR3 spans 17 amino acids. CDR3 loop: CASSFSFRDRGNYGYTF. The CDR3 bases are TGTGCCAGCAGTTTTTCTTTCCGGGACAGGGGAAACTATGGCTACACCTTC.

The V call is TRBV7-9, the J call TRBJ2-7; D remains ambiguous. The CDR3 runs to 15 residues. Trimming removed 6 bases at V and 0 bases at J, with 15 bases between. Germline V gives CDR1 SEHNR, CDR2 FQNEAQ (reference sequence). The CDR3 region has the DNA TGTGCCAGCAGGACGTCGGCCCTCGGCTCCTACGAGCAGTACTTC. The encoded protein is CASRTSALGSYEQYF.

The genes are TRBV7-6 and TRBJ1-1, with a possible D match to TRBD1 (5 bases). CDR1 is SGHVS, CDR2 FNYEAQ, per germline. The CDR3 totals 15 residues. The V gene lost 0 bases and the J gene lost 4 bases, with 12 bases spanning the gap. The CDR3 region has the DNA TGTGCCAGCAGCTTAGCGCACAGGAGTGGCACTGAAGCTTTCTTT. This translates into CASSLAHRSGTEAFF.

This chain links TRBV24-1 with TRBJ1-5, with D maybe TRBD1 (5 bases). The V gene lost 5 bases and the J gene lost 0 bases, with 10 bases spanning the gap. The CDR3 contains 15 residues. Germline V gene lookup returns CDR1 KGHDR and CDR2 SFDVKD. CDR3 amino acids: CATSAGTGSNQPQHF. The CDR3 nucleotides read TGTGCCACCAGTGCAGGAACAGGTAGCAATCAGCCCCAGCATTTT.

The chain has TRBV15 and TRBJ2-3; maybe TRBD2 (5 bases). Germline-derived CDR1 and CDR2 are LNHNV and YYDKDF (reference sequence). The CDR3 totals 14 residues. The V gene lost 2 bases and the J gene lost 4 bases, with 10 bases spanning the gap. CDR3 region: CATSRTRTPDTQYF. The DNA of the CDR3 is TGTGCCACCAGCAGAACCAGGACTCCAGATACGCAGTATTTT.

This sequence joins TRBV28 and TRBJ2-5; D might be TRBD2 (6 bases). V lost 5 bases and J lost 5, with 24 bases in between. Per germline, CDR1 MDHEN and CDR2 SYDVKM. The CDR3 length is 17 residues. CDR3: CASSPPGRRAGPETQYF. The DNA for the CDR3 is TGTGCCAGCAGTCCCCCAGGGAGGAGAGCAGGGCCGGAGACCCAGTACTTC.

The chain combines TRBV18 with TRBJ2-2; D possibly corresponds to TRBD1 (5 bases). The V end was cut by 0 bases, the J end by 1 base, with 9 bases between. The CDR3 runs to 16 residues. Germline V gene sequence: CDR1 KGHSH, CDR2 LQKENI. The CDR3 sequence: CASSPPGTGNTGELFF. The CDR3 DNA sequence: TGTGCCAGCTCACCACCGGGAACAGGGAACACCGGGGAGCTGTTTTTT.

The rearrangement uses TRBV6-1 and TRBJ1-3, with D perhaps TRBD1 (5 bases). CDR1 is MNHNS and CDR2 is SASEGT in the germline V gene. The CDR3 contains 13 residues. The ends were cut back, 11 bases at V and 0 bases at J, with 11 bases in the middle. The CDR3 bases are TGTGCCGGAGACGGGGGCTCTGGAAACACCATATATTTT. Protein product: CAGDGGSGNTIYF.

This rearrangement joins TRBV19 to TRBJ1-2; D unclear. In germline, CDR1 is LNHDA, CDR2 SQIVND (reference sequence). This CDR3 contains 14 residues. Deletions cut 8 bases from V and 6 bases from J, with 19 bases between. CDR3: CASGPWGIGDGYTF. The CDR3 DNA sequence: TGTGCCAGTGGCCCGTGGGGTATCGGGGATGGCTACACCTTC.

This clonotype appeared a few times. The chain is built from TRBV20-1 and TRBJ1-1, with D unclear. V shed 2 bases and J shed 4 bases, with 11 bases lying between them. Germline lookup yields CDR1 DFQATT and CDR2 SNEGSKA (reference sequence). CDR3 length: 13 residues. The CDR3 spells CSARSQPGTEAFF. Written as DNA, the CDR3 is TGCAGTGCTAGATCCCAGCCGGGCACTGAAGCTTTCTTT.

The chain employs TRBV19 and TRBJ1-3; tentatively, D is TRBD1 (6 bases). Germline assignment: CDR1 LNHDA and CDR2 SQIVND (reference sequence). CDR3 length equals 13 residues. Trimming took 5 bases from V and 6 from J, leaving 11 bases between them. CDR3 nucleotides: TGTGCCAGTAGTTCGGACAGCATAAACACCATATATTTT. As protein: CASSSDSINTIYF.

This clonotype came up a few times. The rearrangement joins TRBV27 to TRBJ2-1, with 14 bases lining up with TRBD2. Germline CDR1 reads MNHEY; CDR2 reads SMNVEV (reference sequence). The CDR3 loop spans 16 amino acids. Trimming took 2 bases from V and 5 from J; bases not matched to a gene: 2. The CDR3 DNA follows: TGTGCCAGCAGTTTAGGACTAGCGGGGGGTCACAATGAGCAGTTCTTC. Translating gives CASSLGLAGGHNEQFF.

This clonotype has just a few counts. V is TRBV6-1 and J is TRBJ1-5; D perhaps matches TRBD1 (6 bases). This CDR3 spans 12 amino acids. V lost 10 bases and J 0 bases, leaving 7 bases between the germline ends. Germline CDR1 is MNHNS and CDR2 is SASEGT. CDR3: CATRGSNQPQHF. The CDR3 DNA is TGTGCCACCAGGGGTAGCAATCAGCCCCAGCATTTT.

The chain is built from TRBV30 and TRBJ1-3; 8 bases match TRBD1. Germline values: CDR1 GTSNPN, CDR2 SVGIG (reference sequence). Trimming removed 5 bases from V and 2 bases from J; junction bases left unmatched: 5. The CDR3 has 14 amino acids. CDR3 nucleotides: TGTGCCTGGGACAGGGGAAAGGCTGGAAACACCATATATTTT. It is translated as CAWDRGKAGNTIYF.

In its sample, this clonotype was seen a few times. CDR3: CVAGGFNTGELFF. For the CDR3, the DNA is TGTGTAGCGGGAGGGTTTAACACCGGGGAGCTGTTTTTT. The J gene is TRBJ2-2, the V gene TRBV7-8; 11 nucleotides agree with TRBD2. Germline CDR1 is SGHVS and CDR2 is FQNEAQ. The CDR3 has 13 amino acids. Variable domain in full (rest from reference TRBV7-8 and TRBJ2-2): GAGVSQSPRYKVAKRGQDVALRCDPISGHVSLFWYQQALGQGPEFLTYFQNEAQLDKSGLPSDRFFAERPEGSVSTLKIQRTQQEDSAVYLCVAGGFNTGELFFGEGSRLTVL.

The chain couples TRBV6-1 to TRBJ1-6; perhaps TRBD1 as D (5 bases). V was cut by 6 bases and J by 5 bases, with 14 bases left in between. There are 15 residues in the CDR3. Germline V gives CDR1 MNHNS, CDR2 SASEGT. As DNA, the CDR3 is TGTGCCAGCAGGACAGCCCTCACTAATAATTCACCCCTCCACTTT. The encoded protein is CASRTALTNNSPLHF.

As concerns this clonotype: The junction differs from germline at one of its ends, possibly a read error. V and J are TRBV10-2 and TRBJ2-4; 7 bases are shared with TRBD1. CDR3 size: 15 residues. Germline CDR1 is WSHSY and CDR2 is SAAADI. The chain's CDR3 is CASSPQGVGENIQYF. In DNA form, the CDR3 reads TGTGCCAGCAGTCCCCAGGGGGTTGGGGAAAACATTCAGTACTTC.

The chain links TRBV6-2 or TRBV6-3 to TRBJ2-7; a possible D gene is TRBD1 (6 bases). The CDR3 length is 17 residues. CDR1 and CDR2 from the germline V gene are MNHEY and SVGEGT. The V gene lost 2 bases and the J gene lost 7 bases, with 24 bases spanning the gap. CDR3 sequence: CASSYVTGRGSGEEQYF. CDR3 nucleotides: TGTGCCAGCAGTTACGTAACAGGGCGTGGGAGCGGTGAGGAGCAGTACTTC.

The V and J genes are TRBV7-2 and TRBJ2-1; no reliable D call. The CDR3 runs 13 residues. V lost 2 bases to trimming and J lost 5 bases, with 7 bases between them. Germline loops: CDR1 SGHTA, CDR2 FQGNSA. The CDR3 DNA reads TGTGCCAGCAGCTTAAGCAGGAACAATGAGCAGTTCTTC. Its protein product is CASSLSRNNEQFF.

The chain employs TRBV19 and TRBJ2-5; 8 nucleotides match TRBD2. Germline CDR1 reads LNHDA; CDR2 reads SQIVND (reference sequence). With V trimmed by 3 bases and J by 5 bases, 8 bases remained unmatched. The CDR3 runs to 15 residues. The CDR3 loop reads CASSIASGYEETQYF. The CDR3 DNA reads as TGTGCCAGTAGTATCGCTAGCGGGTATGAGGAGACCCAGTACTTC.

This clonotype came up a few times. The rearrangement joins TRBV28 to TRBJ1-1; a weak D match, TRBD1 (5 bases). With 3 bases removed from V and 6 bases from J, the gap between germline ends came to 14 bases. In germline, CDR1 is MDHEN, CDR2 SYDVKM. The CDR3 sequence is 14 residues long. The CDR3 loop is CASSFQPDSAEAFF. The CDR3 nucleotides are TGTGCCAGCAGTTTCCAGCCCGACAGCGCTGAAGCTTTCTTT.

This chain connects TRBV11-2 to TRBJ2-7, with 11 bases lining up with TRBD1. CDR3 length equals 15 residues. Looked up from germline, CDR1 is SGHAT and CDR2 is FQNNGV. Trimming took 3 bases from V and 2 from J; bases not matched to a gene: 3. The CDR3 region is CASSFGDRGTYEQYF. CDR3 coding DNA: TGTGCCAGCAGCTTTGGGGACAGGGGGACCTACGAGCAGTACTTC.